A single sample is the source of the 3 T cell receptor beta chains below, sequenced in a study of T-cell memory formation after mild COVID-19 (dated by TCRdb to the early 2020s). Preparation of the library involved 5' RACE. TCRdb names Illumina NovaSeq 6000 as the instrument used. TCRdb handled the public reads itself, with Q25 trimming in fastp and clone calling in MiXCR, and kept productive beta chains. One record per CDR3 amino acid sequence lists the most common genes and DNA. The sample includes some 150,000 distinct CDR3 sequences, with 19% observed a single time. Together, the top ten hold around 2.4% of the sample. The source material was PBMCs or a T cell subset sorted from them (not recorded which). The receptors shown here come from an adult woman who had mild COVID-19 (a few samples of this study predate the infection). The sample titles of this study are shuffled in the database, so cell type and time point are left out; the donor was told from shared clones.

V usage is TRBV20-1 and J usage is TRBJ2-7; D remains ambiguous. The CDR3 contains 13 residues. Trimming took 2 bases from V and 7 from J, leaving 15 bases between them. Germline V gives CDR1 DFQATT, CDR2 SNEGSKA (reference sequence). The CDR3 loop is CSARLMTHGEQYF. The CDR3 DNA sequence: TGCAGTGCTAGACTAATGACTCATGGAGAGCAGTACTTC.

The chain uses TRBV20-1 and TRBJ1-2; D unclear. CDR1 is DFQATT and CDR2 is SNEGSKA in the germline V gene (reference sequence). This CDR3 has 14 amino acids. V lost 3 bases, J lost 2 bases, and 13 bases lay in between. The CDR3 here is CSASPPEENYGYTF. CDR3 in DNA: TGCAGTGCTAGTCCCCCAGAGGAAAACTATGGCTACACCTTC.

The V gene is TRBV5-1, the J gene TRBJ2-2; no firm D call. Germline V gene sequence: CDR1 SGHRS, CDR2 YFSETQ. V was trimmed by 0 bases and J by 4 bases, leaving 7 bases between them. This CDR3 is 14 amino acids long. The CDR3 sequence is CASSLEKLTGELFF. In DNA form, the CDR3 reads TGCGCCAGCAGCTTGGAAAAGCTCACCGGGGAGCTGTTTTTT.